A selection of T cell receptor beta chains follows, all from one sample in a study of read filtering for tumor transcriptome and immune sequencing. TCRdb passed the reads through MiXCR, listing each CDR3 protein once. Among tens of thousands of distinct CDR3 sequences listed, 20% to 25% were seen once. Sequencing used a population of CD138-negative cells sorted from bone marrow. The receptors stem from a donor aged 40 or older with multiple myeloma. CDR3s include the opening cysteine and the closing phenylalanine or tryptophan. D genes are given only for firm matches. The size field is filled for only some rows; it gives once, few, many or a size class.

V: TRBV4-1; J: TRBJ1-2; D: -; size: many; DNA: TGCGCCAGCAGCCCCGGACAGAACAACTATGGCTACACCTTC; CDR3: CASSPGQNNYGYTF
V: TRBV20-1; J: TRBJ2-7; D: -; size: -; DNA: TGCAGTGCCCGCCCCGACAGGTCTTCCTACGAGCAGTACTTC; CDR3: CSARPDRSSYEQYF
V: TRBV6-2/TRBV6-3; J: TRBJ2-5; D: -; size: many; DNA: TGTGCCAGCAGTCCCCTGGAGGCGTGGGAGACCCAGTACTTC; CDR3: CASSPLEAWETQYF
V: TRBV2; J: TRBJ1-5; D: -; size: once; DNA: TGTGCCAGCAGCAGAGGGAACAGAGGGTATAGCAATCAGCCCCAGCATTTT; CDR3: CASSRGNRGYSNQPQHF
V: TRBV29-1; J: TRBJ2-2; D: -; size: many; DNA: TGCAGCGGAGTTGGGACCGGGGAGCTGTTTTTT; CDR3: CSGVGTGELFF
V: TRBV4-1; J: TRBJ2-1; D: -; size: many; DNA: TGCGCCAGCAGCCAAGATTACAAGGGGCCGGGAGTGAATGAGCAGTTCTTC; CDR3: CASSQDYKGPGVNEQFF
V: TRBV2; J: TRBJ1-4; D: -; size: -; DNA: TGTGCCAGCGGGCAGGATAATGAAAAACTGTTTTTT; CDR3: CASGQDNEKLFF
V: TRBV10-1; J: TRBJ2-1; D: TRBD2; size: many; DNA: TGCGCCAGCAGTGAGAGAGGGGGACTAGCGGGGTACAATGAGCAGTTCTTC; CDR3: CASSERGGLAGYNEQFF
V: TRBV28; J: TRBJ2-3; D: -; size: many; DNA: TGTGCCAGCAGCCTAGAGGGGGCAGATACGCAGTATTTT; CDR3: CASSLEGADTQYF
V: TRBV7-9; J: TRBJ2-1; D: TRBD2; size: many; DNA: TGTGCCAGCAGCTTAAGGATGGGTAGCGGGAGAAGCAATGAGCAGTTCTTC; CDR3: CASSLRMGSGRSNEQFF
V: TRBV28; J: TRBJ2-5; D: TRBD2; size: -; DNA: TGTGCCAGCAGTCCTAGCGGGGAAGAGACCCAGTACTTC; CDR3: CASSPSGEETQYF
V: TRBV28; J: TRBJ2-7; D: -; size: many; DNA: TGTGCCAGCAGCCTTAGTGGTAACGAGCAGTACTTC; CDR3: CASSLSGNEQYF
V: TRBV14; J: TRBJ2-1; D: -; size: many; DNA: TGTGCCAGCAGCGCGGGATCTTTGTACAATGAGCAGTTCTTC; CDR3: CASSAGSLYNEQFF
V: TRBV3-1; J: TRBJ2-7; D: TRBD2; size: medium-sized; DNA: TGTGCCAGCAGTCCGAAAGCGGGAGACTCCTACGAGCAGTACTTC; CDR3: CASSPKAGDSYEQYF
V: TRBV20-1; J: TRBJ2-5; D: TRBD1; size: many; DNA: TGCAGTGCTGCCGCAGGGGGAGCCCAAGAGACCCAGTACTTC; CDR3: CSAAAGGAQETQYF
V: TRBV18; J: TRBJ2-1; D: TRBD2; size: medium-sized; DNA: TGTGCCAGCTCCGGGACTAGTTTCTACAATGAGCAGTTCTTC; CDR3: CASSGTSFYNEQFF
V: TRBV20-1; J: TRBJ1-2; D: TRBD1; size: few; DNA: TGCAGTGCTAGAGGTTGGACAGGGGAAGGCTACACCTTC; CDR3: CSARGWTGEGYTF